This TCR beta chain was sequenced for a study of cytomegalovirus exposure and HLA in healthy donors. The PCR had 60 Vbeta and 13 Jbeta primers. Generated by immunoSEQ multiplex PCR, the TCRdb table keeps only in-frame clones and is missing some. The data show over 150,000 clones, approximately 80% seen once. Germline V lookup: CDR1 SGHRS, CDR2 YFSETQ. The CDR3 sequence is 15 residues long. With 3 bases clipped from V and 10 bases from J, the junction kept 6 bases outside the gene matches. The genes are TRBV5-1 and TRBJ2-1, with 14 bases aligning to TRBD2. Material for sequencing was PBMCs. The origin of this receptor is a man aged 30-40 years in good health and CMV-seropositive. The CDR3 spells CASSSRTSGGREQFF. The CDR3 region has the DNA TGCGCCAGCAGCTCGAGGACTAGCGGGGGGCGGGAGCAGTTCTTC.